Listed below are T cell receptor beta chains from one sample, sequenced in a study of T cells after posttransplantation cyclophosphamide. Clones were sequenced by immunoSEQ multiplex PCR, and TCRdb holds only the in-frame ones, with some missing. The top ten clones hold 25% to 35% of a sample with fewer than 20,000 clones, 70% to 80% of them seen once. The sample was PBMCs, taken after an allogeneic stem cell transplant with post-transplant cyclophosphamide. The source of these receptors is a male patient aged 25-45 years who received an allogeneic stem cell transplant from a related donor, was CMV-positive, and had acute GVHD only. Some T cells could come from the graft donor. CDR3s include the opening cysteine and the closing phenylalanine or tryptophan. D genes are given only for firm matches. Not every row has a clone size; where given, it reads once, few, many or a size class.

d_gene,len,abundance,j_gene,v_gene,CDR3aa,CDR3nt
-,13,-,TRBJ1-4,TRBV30,CAWSVSLNEKLFF,TGTGCCTGGAGTGTGTCTCTTAATGAAAAACTGTTTTTT
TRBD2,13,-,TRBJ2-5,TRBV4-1,CASSFGGEETQYF,TGCGCCAGCAGCTTCGGGGGGGAAGAGACCCAGTACTTC
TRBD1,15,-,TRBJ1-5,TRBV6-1,CASSGLQGAGQPQHF,TGTGCCAGCAGTGGACTACAGGGGGCTGGTCAGCCCCAGCATTTT
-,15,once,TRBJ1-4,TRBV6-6,CASSYSGGRGEKLFF,TGTGCCAGCAGTTACTCCGGGGGACGGGGTGAAAAACTGTTTTTT
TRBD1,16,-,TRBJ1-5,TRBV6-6,CASSSGDRGPNQPQHF,TGTGCCAGCAGTTCCGGGGACAGGGGCCCCAATCAGCCCCAGCATTTT
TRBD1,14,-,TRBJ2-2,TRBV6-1,CASSPTTGAGELFF,TGTGCCAGCAGTCCAACGACAGGGGCCGGGGAGCTGTTTTTT
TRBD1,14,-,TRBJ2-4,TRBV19,CASSISGGKNIQYF,TGTGCCAGTAGTATATCAGGGGGCAAAAACATTCAGTACTTC
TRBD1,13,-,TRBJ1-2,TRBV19,CASASRGNYGYTF,TGTGCCAGTGCATCCAGGGGGAACTATGGCTACACCTTC
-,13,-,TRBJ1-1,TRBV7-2,CASSITDGTEAFF,TGTGCCAGCAGTATAACTGATGGTACTGAAGCTTTCTTT
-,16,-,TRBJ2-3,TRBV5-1,CASRAGSWGSTDTQYF,TGCGCCAGCAGAGCTGGGAGCTGGGGTAGCACAGATACGCAGTATTTT
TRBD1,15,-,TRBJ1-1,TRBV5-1,CASNTPGGRWTEAFF,TGCGCCAGCAACACCCCAGGGGGCAGATGGACTGAAGCTTTCTTT
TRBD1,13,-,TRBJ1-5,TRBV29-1,CSVSQGAEQPQHF,TGCAGCGTTAGCCAGGGGGCTGAACAGCCCCAGCATTTT
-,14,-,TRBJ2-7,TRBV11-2,CASSLGFRGHEQYF,TGTGCCAGCAGCTTAGGCTTCAGGGGCCACGAGCAGTACTTC
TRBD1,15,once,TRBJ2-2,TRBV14,CASSQVDRDTGELFF,TGTGCCAGCAGCCAAGTGGACAGGGATACCGGGGAGCTGTTTTTT
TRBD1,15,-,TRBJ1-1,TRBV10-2,CASTGQVGSFTEAFF,TGCGCCAGCACCGGACAGGTCGGATCTTTCACTGAAGCTTTCTTT
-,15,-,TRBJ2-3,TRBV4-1,CASTPGRGSTDTQYF,TGCGCCAGCACCCCCGGCCGGGGGAGCACAGATACGCAGTATTTT
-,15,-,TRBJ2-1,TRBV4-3,CASSQRIGPQNEQFF,TGCGCCAGCAGCCAAAGAATTGGGCCTCAGAATGAGCAGTTCTTC
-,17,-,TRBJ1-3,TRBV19,CASSIAQAARSGNTIYF,TGTGCCAGTAGTATAGCGCAAGCCGCACGGTCTGGAAACACCATATATTTT
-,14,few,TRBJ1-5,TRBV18,CASSGGSGNQPQHF,TGTGCCAGCTCAGGAGGTTCGGGCAATCAGCCCCAGCATTTT
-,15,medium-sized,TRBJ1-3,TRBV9,CASSVDQGSGNTIYF,TGTGCCAGCAGCGTAGACCAGGGGTCTGGAAACACCATATATTTT
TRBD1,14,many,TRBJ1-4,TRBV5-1,CASTTGMRNEKLFF,TGCGCCAGCACGACAGGGATGAGAAATGAAAAACTGTTTTTT
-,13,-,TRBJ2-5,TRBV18,CASSPQSQETQYF,TGTGCCAGCTCACCACAGAGCCAAGAGACCCAGTACTTC
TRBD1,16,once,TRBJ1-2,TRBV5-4,CASSSPGDRATYGYTF,TGTGCCAGCAGCTCCCCGGGGGACAGGGCTACCTATGGCTACACCTTC
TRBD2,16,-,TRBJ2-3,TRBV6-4,CASSDGRGGLANTQYF,TGTGCCAGCAGTGACGGGCGGGGGGGCCTTGCAAATACGCAGTATTTT
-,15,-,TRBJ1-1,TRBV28,CASSFSREMNTEAFF,TGTGCCAGCAGTTTTAGCCGGGAGATGAACACTGAAGCTTTCTTT
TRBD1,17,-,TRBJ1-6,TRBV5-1,CASSPSDRAPYNSPLHF,TGCGCCAGCAGCCCCAGCGACAGGGCCCCTTATAATTCACCCCTCCACTTT
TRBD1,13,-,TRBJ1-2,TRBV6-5,CASSRRTGYGYTF,TGTGCCAGCAGTCGGCGGACAGGGTATGGCTACACCTTC
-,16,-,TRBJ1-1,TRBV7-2,CASSLEGTGGVTEAFF,TGTGCCAGCAGCTTAGAAGGTACTGGGGGCGTTACTGAAGCTTTCTTT
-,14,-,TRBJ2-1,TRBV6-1,CASRAPGQHNEQFF,TGTGCCAGCAGGGCCCCGGGACAACACAATGAGCAGTTCTTC